The next 31 T cell receptor beta chains were all read from a single sample in a study of PD-1 blockade in classical Hodgkin lymphoma. Sequenced by immunoSEQ multiplex PCR; TCRdb stores in-frame clones only, minus some. The sample lists 90,000 to 100,000 clones; approximately 80% were seen once. There was relapse after autologous stem cell transplantation in every patient, and there was variation in brentuximab vedotin exposure. Here the sequenced sample was peripheral blood mononuclear cells (PBMCs), taken before the second cycle of nivolumab. Receptor source: a human donor with classical Hodgkin lymphoma.

The rearrangement uses TRBV29-1 and TRBJ2-3, with 10 nucleotides matching TRBD1. Germline V lookup: CDR1 SQVTM, CDR2 ANQGSEA. The V gene end was trimmed by 7 bases and the J gene end by 0 bases; junction bases not matched to a gene: 7. The CDR3 spans 15 residues. CDR3 coding DNA: TGCAGCGCCCCAGGGACAGGGGAGAGCACAGATACGCAGTATTTT. This codes for CSAPGTGESTDTQYF.

V usage is TRBV28 and J usage is TRBJ1-2, with D tentatively TRBD1 (5 bases). Trimming took 3 bases from V and 2 from J, leaving 13 bases between them. This CDR3 comprises 15 residues. Germline CDR1 MDHEN, CDR2 SYDVKM. CDR3 residues: CASSFGRGGNYGYTF. CDR3 coding DNA: TGTGCCAGCAGTTTCGGTAGGGGCGGAAACTATGGCTACACCTTC.

The rearrangement uses TRBV7-2 and TRBJ2-2; TRBD2 matches 12 bases. Germline V gene lookup returns CDR1 SGHTA and CDR2 FQGNSA. There are 16 residues in the CDR3. J was trimmed by 0 bases and V by 10 bases; bases with no gene match: 6. CDR3 coding DNA: TGTGCCACGGGAGCTAGCGGGAGGGCGAACACCGGGGAGCTGTTTTTT. This sequence encodes CATGASGRANTGELFF.

The chain has TRBV30 and TRBJ2-3, with a possible D match to TRBD1 (5 bases). There are 14 residues in the CDR3. The germline gives CDR1 GTSNPN, CDR2 SVGIG (reference sequence). Deletions cut 0 bases from V and 2 bases from J, with 9 bases between. The CDR3, as DNA: TGTGCCTGGAGTGTAGGACACGTCACAGATACGCAGTATTTT. Translating it yields CAWSVGHVTDTQYF. Full variable domain (rest looked up from reference TRBV30 and TRBJ2-3): SQTIHQWPATLVQPVGSPLSLECTVEGTSNPNLYWYRQAAGRGLQLLFYSVGIGQISSEVPQNLSASRPQDRQFILSSKKLLLSDSGFYLCAWSVGHVTDTQYFGPGTRLTVL.

This CDR3 reads CASSPPPDRGNEKLFF. The DNA of the CDR3 is TGTGCCAGCTCACCACCTCCGGACAGGGGAAATGAAAAACTGTTTTTT. V and J are TRBV18 and TRBJ1-4; 9 bases align to TRBD1. V lost 0 bases to trimming and J lost 5 bases; unmatched junction nucleotides: 4. The CDR3 loop spans 16 amino acids. Germline CDR1 reads KGHSH; CDR2 reads LQKENI. Drawing the rest from reference TRBV18 and TRBJ1-4, the complete variable domain is NAGVMQNPRHLVRRRGQEARLRCSPMKGHSHVYWYRQLPEEGLKFMVYLQKENIIDESGMPKERFSAEFPKEGPSILRIQQVVRGDSAAYFCASSPPPDRGNEKLFFGSGTQLSVL.

This rearrangement joins TRBV18 to TRBJ2-7; 11 nucleotides agree with TRBD2. In germline, CDR1 is KGHSH, CDR2 LQKENI. The length of the CDR3 is 15 residues. With V trimmed by 3 bases and J by 2 bases, 3 bases remained unmatched. CDR3 protein: CASSPRTSGPYEQYF. CDR3 coding DNA: TGTGCCAGCTCACCCCGGACTAGCGGGCCCTACGAGCAGTACTTC.

This clone has just one count. The rearrangement joins TRBV7-2 to TRBJ2-2; no firm D call. The CDR3 consists of 15 residues. The germline gives CDR1 SGHTA, CDR2 FQGNSA. Between the trimmed V and J ends, which lost 1 base and 7 bases, there was a span of 13 bases. CDR3 coding DNA: TGTGCCAGCAGCTTAGTTGTCGGTGGGAACGGGGAGCTGTTTTTT. Protein product: CASSLVVGGNGELFF.

The chain employs TRBV5-8 and TRBJ2-7; D may correspond to TRBD1 or TRBD2 (5 bases each). Germline loops: CDR1 SGHTS, CDR2 YDEGEE. Trimming stripped 7 bases from V and 3 bases from J, with 14 bases between. The CDR3 runs 13 residues. In DNA form, the CDR3 reads TGTGCCAGCCATCGGGGCCAACTCTACGAGCAGTACTTC. This encodes CASHRGQLYEQYF.

The rearrangement uses TRBV6-5 and TRBJ1-2, with D unresolved. The germline V gene encodes CDR1 MNHEY and CDR2 SVGAGI. The CDR3 covers 15 residues. V lost 2 bases, J lost 0 bases, and 10 bases lay in between. As DNA, the CDR3 is TGTGCCAGCAGTTACGGAGGTACTTCTAACTATGGCTACACCTTC. Translating gives CASSYGGTSNYGYTF.

The chain uses TRBV7-2 and TRBJ2-2, with 8 bases aligning to TRBD2. The germline V gene encodes CDR1 SGHTA and CDR2 FQGNSA. The ends lost 6 bases at V and 0 bases at J; junction bases unmatched: 3. This CDR3 is 15 amino acids long. The CDR3 region has the DNA TGTGCCAGCAGACCGGGACTAGCGAACACCGGGGAGCTGTTTTTT. Residues: CASRPGLANTGELFF.

The chain combines TRBV28 with TRBJ2-7, with 8 positions matching TRBD2. The CDR3 runs to 15 residues. Trimming cost V 7 bases and J 6 bases; bases outside gene matches: 14. Germline assignment: CDR1 MDHEN and CDR2 SYDVKM. The CDR3 reads CASTHREREFAEQYF. In nucleotides, the CDR3 is TGTGCCAGCACCCACCGGGAGCGGGAGTTCGCCGAGCAGTACTTC. Combining the CDR3 with reference TRBV28 and TRBJ2-7 gives the whole variable domain DVKVTQSSRYLVKRTGEKVFLECVQDMDHENMFWYRQDPGLGLRLIYFSYDVKMKEKGDIPEGYSVSREKKERFSLILESASTNQTSMYLCASTHREREFAEQYFGPGTRLTVT.

This clone was counted a few times. This chain connects TRBV14 to TRBJ1-2, with D perhaps matching TRBD1 (6 bases). The CDR3 is 13 amino acids. CDR1 SGHDN and CDR2 FVKESK come from the germline V gene. Trimming shortened V by 4 bases and J by 5 bases, and 11 bases separated the two germline ends. The CDR3 DNA is TGTGCCAGCAGCCGAAGGGGGGTATATGGCTACACCTTC. Amino acid sequence: CASSRRGVYGYTF.

CDR3 protein: CATSKQVLPSEEQYF. The CDR3 coding sequence is TGTGCCACCAGCAAGCAAGTGCTCCCCTCTGAAGAGCAGTACTTC. This chain uses TRBV15 with TRBJ2-7, with D unresolved. CDR3 size: 15 residues. V dropped 4 bases and J dropped 7 bases, with 20 bases sitting between them. Germline-derived CDR1 and CDR2 are LNHNV and YYDKDF (reference sequence).

The chain couples TRBV19 to TRBJ1-1, with D tentatively TRBD1 (6 bases). Germline V gene data show CDR1 as LNHDA and CDR2 as SQIVND (reference sequence). V gave up 5 bases and J gave up 6 bases, with 16 bases separating them. This CDR3 comprises 14 residues. CDR3 loop: CASSSGARGSEAFF. As DNA, the CDR3 is TGTGCCAGTAGTTCGGGGGCCCGGGGCTCTGAAGCTTTCTTT.

The rearrangement joins TRBV6-5 to TRBJ2-6; D might be TRBD1 (6 bases). The germline V and J ends were trimmed by 7 bases and 4 bases, with 14 bases remaining between them. The CDR3 covers 15 residues. CDR1 MNHEY and CDR2 SVGAGI come from the germline V gene. CDR3 amino acids: CASTLQGTGANVLTF. CDR3 DNA sequence: TGTGCCAGCACTCTACAGGGTACAGGGGCCAACGTCCTGACTTTC.

The chain carries TRBV12-5 and TRBJ2-2; no firm D call. The V end was cut by 3 bases, the J end by 7 bases, with 6 bases between. The CDR3 runs 12 residues. Germline-derived CDR1 and CDR2 are LGHNT and FRNRAP. The CDR3 protein is CASGFPSGELFF. The CDR3 DNA reads TGTGCTAGTGGTTTTCCGAGCGGGGAGCTGTTTTTT.

By share, this clone counts as medium-sized. The V and J genes are TRBV30 and TRBJ1-2; D unresolved. V was trimmed by 0 bases and J by 0 bases, leaving 5 bases between them. Germline V gene lookup returns CDR1 GTSNPN and CDR2 SVGIG (reference sequence). The CDR3 has 13 residues. The CDR3 bases are TGTGCCTGGAGTGTGGGAGCTAACTATGGCTACACCTTC. Translated, it gives CAWSVGANYGYTF.

This clone has a handful of counts. The genes are TRBV4-2 and TRBJ1-4, with D hard to call. The CDR3 runs to 15 residues. CDR1 is LGHNA and CDR2 is YNFKEQ in the germline V gene. V shed 4 bases and J shed 1 base, with 10 bases lying between them. The CDR3 here is CASSRRSGTNEKLFF. The CDR3 nucleotides read TGTGCCAGCAGCCGGAGGTCGGGAACTAATGAAAAACTGTTTTTT.

CDR3 loop: CASRDYFNEQFF. The CDR3 coding sequence is TGTGCCAGTAGAGACTACTTCAATGAGCAGTTCTTC. The rearrangement uses TRBV19 and TRBJ2-1; maybe TRBD2 (5 bases). The CDR3 covers 12 residues. CDR1 is LNHDA and CDR2 is SQIVND in the germline V gene (reference sequence). V was clipped by 6 bases and J by 6 bases, with 9 bases between them. The variable domain in full, completed from reference TRBV19 and TRBJ2-1, reads DGGITQSPKYLFRKEGQNVTLSCEQNLNHDAMYWYRQDPGQGLRLIYYSQIVNDFQKGDIAEGYSVSREKKESFPLTVTSAQKNPTAFYLCASRDYFNEQFFGPGTRLTVL.

The rearrangement links TRBV19 to TRBJ2-3, with 10 bases aligning to TRBD1. The CDR3 totals 17 residues. Looked up from germline, CDR1 is LNHDA and CDR2 is SQIVND (reference sequence). J gave up 4 bases and V 5 bases, and 12 bases lay outside the gene matches. CDR3: CASSLYTGTGVADTQYF. CDR3 in DNA: TGTGCCAGTAGTCTCTACACCGGGACAGGGGTTGCAGATACGCAGTATTTT.

This clone was counted a single time. The chain uses TRBV7-3 and TRBJ2-1; D is unresolved. V was clipped by 4 bases and J by 6 bases, with 16 bases between them. This CDR3 spans 15 amino acids. Germline CDR1 and CDR2: SGHTA and FQGTGA. CDR3 in amino acids: CASSYGVGWVNEQFF. For the CDR3, the DNA is TGTGCCAGCAGCTACGGTGTAGGGTGGGTCAATGAGCAGTTCTTC.

The sample holds one count of this clone. This chain connects TRBV27 to TRBJ2-4; D is perhaps TRBD2 (7 bases). The CDR3 has 18 residues. V lost 5 bases to trimming and J lost 5 bases, with 25 bases between them. Germline V gene data show CDR1 as MNHEY and CDR2 as SMNVEV (reference sequence). CDR3 sequence: CASSLAGLGGGGQNIQYF. CDR3 coding DNA: TGTGCCAGCAGTCTCGCGGGACTTGGAGGGGGGGGCCAAAACATTCAGTACTTC.

The CDR3 spells CASSRYPISQGDDEQFF. In nucleotides, the CDR3 is TGTGCCAGCAGCCGATACCCTATCTCACAGGGGGATGATGAGCAGTTCTTC. The V call is TRBV7-3, the J call TRBJ2-1; 8 nucleotides align to TRBD1. Unmatched junction bases numbered 17, after V lost 5 bases and J lost 8 bases. This CDR3 spans 17 amino acids. Germline lookup yields CDR1 SGHTA and CDR2 FQGTGA.

The V call is TRBV7-2, the J call TRBJ1-1; no definite D call. Germline V gene lookup returns CDR1 SGHTA and CDR2 FQGNSA. The CDR3 length is 14 residues. V dropped 2 bases and J dropped 1 base, with 8 bases sitting between them. CDR3: CASSLRTANTEAFF. The CDR3 nucleotides read TGTGCCAGCAGCTTACGGACGGCGAACACTGAAGCTTTCTTT.

V and J are TRBV5-1 and TRBJ1-6; D gene uncertain. This CDR3 has 14 amino acids. Trimming took 0 bases from V and 7 from J, leaving 8 bases between them. Germline V gene data show CDR1 as SGHRS and CDR2 as YFSETQ. The CDR3: CASSLGAGNSPLHF. Written as DNA, the CDR3 is TGCGCCAGCAGCTTGGGAGCTGGGAATTCACCCCTCCACTTT.

This clone was recorded a few times. This chain joins TRBV10-3 and TRBJ1-1, with TRBD1 as a possible D gene (6 bases). The germline gives CDR1 ENHRY, CDR2 SYGVKD. Trimming took 6 bases from V and 1 from J, leaving 9 bases between them. The CDR3 is 13 residues long. The DNA of the CDR3 is TGTGCCATCAGCAGGACAGCGAACACTGAAGCTTTCTTT. Translating gives CAISRTANTEAFF.

The J gene is TRBJ2-2, the V gene TRBV11-3, with D uncertain. Trimming left V 4 bases short and J 8 bases short, with 11 bases between. Germline V gives CDR1 SGHNT, CDR2 YENEEA. This CDR3 spans 13 amino acids. The CDR3 bases are TGTGCCAGCAGCTCGCGTATCTCTGGGGAGCTGTTTTTT. It yields the protein CASSSRISGELFF.

The chain is built from TRBV7-2 and TRBJ2-7; D tentatively reads TRBD1 or TRBD2 (5 bases each). V shed 6 bases and J shed 0 bases, with 12 bases lying between them. The CDR3 consists of 14 residues. The germline CDR1 and CDR2 sequences are SGHTA and FQGNSA. CDR3 region: CASSSAGSSYEQYF. The CDR3 coding sequence is TGTGCCAGCAGTTCGGCAGGGAGCTCCTACGAGCAGTACTTC.

The V call is TRBV27, the J call TRBJ2-7, with 7 bases matching TRBD2. The CDR3 sequence is 16 residues long. Trimming took 4 bases from V and 5 from J; bases not matched to a gene: 14. The germline V gene has CDR1 MNHEY and CDR2 SMNVEV (reference sequence). This chain's CDR3 is CASSSLGEGRSHEQYF. In DNA, the CDR3 is TGTGCCAGCAGTTCTTTGGGGGAGGGCCGGTCCCACGAGCAGTACTTC.

In this sample, this clone turned up a few times. The J gene is TRBJ1-2, the V gene TRBV27, with D possibly TRBD1 on 6 matching bases. V lost 6 bases to trimming and J lost 4 bases, with 12 bases between them. The CDR3 consists of 13 residues. In germline, CDR1 is MNHEY, CDR2 SMNVEV (reference sequence). CDR3 region: CASSDGGLYGYTF. In DNA, the CDR3 is TGTGCCAGCAGCGATGGGGGCCTCTATGGCTACACCTTC.

The V call is TRBV5-6, the J call TRBJ1-5; D perhaps matches TRBD1 (6 bases). V lost 0 bases and J lost 7, with 14 bases in between. CDR1 is SGHDT and CDR2 is YYEEEE in the germline V gene. The CDR3 contains 15 residues. This chain's CDR3 is CASSLEGDLGQPQHF. The CDR3 DNA reads as TGTGCCAGCAGCTTGGAGGGGGACCTGGGACAGCCCCAGCATTTT.